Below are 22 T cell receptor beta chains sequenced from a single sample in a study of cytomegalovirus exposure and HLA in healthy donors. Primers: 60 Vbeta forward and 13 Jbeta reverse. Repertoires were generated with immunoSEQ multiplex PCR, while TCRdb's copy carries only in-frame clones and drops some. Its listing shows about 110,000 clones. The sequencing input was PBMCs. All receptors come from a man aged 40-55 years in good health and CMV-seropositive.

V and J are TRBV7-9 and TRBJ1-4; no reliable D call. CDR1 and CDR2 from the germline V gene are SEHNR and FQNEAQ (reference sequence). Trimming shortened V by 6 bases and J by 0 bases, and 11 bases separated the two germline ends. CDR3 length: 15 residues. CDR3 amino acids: CASRLSSATNEKLFF. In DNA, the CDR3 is TGTGCCAGCAGACTTAGCAGTGCAACTAATGAAAAACTGTTTTTT.

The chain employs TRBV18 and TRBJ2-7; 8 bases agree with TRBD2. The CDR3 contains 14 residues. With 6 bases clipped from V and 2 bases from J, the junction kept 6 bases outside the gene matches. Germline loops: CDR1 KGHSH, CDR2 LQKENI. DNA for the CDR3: TGTGCCAGCTCGCCGGGACTAGGACCCTACGAGCAGTACTTC. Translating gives CASSPGLGPYEQYF.

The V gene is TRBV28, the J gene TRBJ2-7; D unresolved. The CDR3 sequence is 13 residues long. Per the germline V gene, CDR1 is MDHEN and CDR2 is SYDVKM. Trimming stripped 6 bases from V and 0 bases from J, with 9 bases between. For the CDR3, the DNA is TGTGCCAGCAGGAGTGCGAGCTCCTACGAGCAGTACTTC. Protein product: CASRSASSYEQYF.

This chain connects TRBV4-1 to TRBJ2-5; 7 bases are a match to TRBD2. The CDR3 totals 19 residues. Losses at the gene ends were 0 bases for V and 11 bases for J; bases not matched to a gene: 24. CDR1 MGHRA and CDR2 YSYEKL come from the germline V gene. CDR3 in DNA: TGCGCCAGCAGCCAAGAGGTGGCGGGAGTTGGGAGTGGAGAGGATAGGCAGTACTTC. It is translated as CASSQEVAGVGSGEDRQYF.

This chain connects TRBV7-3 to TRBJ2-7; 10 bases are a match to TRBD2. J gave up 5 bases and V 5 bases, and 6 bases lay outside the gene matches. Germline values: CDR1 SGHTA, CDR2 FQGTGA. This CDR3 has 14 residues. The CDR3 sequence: CASSPSGSTDEQYF. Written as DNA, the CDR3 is TGTGCCAGCAGCCCTAGCGGGAGCACGGACGAGCAGTACTTC.

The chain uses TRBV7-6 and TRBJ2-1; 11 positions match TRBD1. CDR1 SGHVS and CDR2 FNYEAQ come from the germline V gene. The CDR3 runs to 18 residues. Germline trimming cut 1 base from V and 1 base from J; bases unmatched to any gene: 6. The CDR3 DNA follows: TGTGCCAGCAGCTTAGGGGGGACAGGGGGGAGGTCCTACAATGAGCAGTTCTTC. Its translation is CASSLGGTGGRSYNEQFF. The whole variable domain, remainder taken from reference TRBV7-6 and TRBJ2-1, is GAGVSQSPRYKVTKRGQDVALRCDPISGHVSLYWYRQALGQGPEFLTYFNYEAQQDKSGLPNDRFSAERPEGSISTLTIQRTEQRDSAMYRCASSLGGTGGRSYNEQFFGPGTRLTVL.

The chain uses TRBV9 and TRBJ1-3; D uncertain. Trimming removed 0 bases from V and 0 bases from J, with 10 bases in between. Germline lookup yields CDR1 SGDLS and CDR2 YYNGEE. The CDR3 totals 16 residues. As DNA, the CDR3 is TGTGCCAGCAGCGTAGAGTACCCGAGCTCTGGAAACACCATATATTTT. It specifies CASSVEYPSSGNTIYF.

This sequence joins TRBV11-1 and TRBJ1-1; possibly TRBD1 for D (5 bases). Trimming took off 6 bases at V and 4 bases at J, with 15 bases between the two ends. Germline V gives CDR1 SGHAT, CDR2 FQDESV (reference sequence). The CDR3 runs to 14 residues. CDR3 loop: CASRGLTEITEAFF. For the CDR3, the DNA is TGTGCCAGCAGGGGATTGACAGAGATCACTGAAGCTTTCTTT.

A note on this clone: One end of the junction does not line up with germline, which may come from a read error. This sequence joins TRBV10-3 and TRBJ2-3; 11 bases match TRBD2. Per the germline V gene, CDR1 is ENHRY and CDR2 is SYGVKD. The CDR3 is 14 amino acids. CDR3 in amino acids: CAIGTSGFTDMQYF. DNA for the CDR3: TGTGCCATCGGGACTAGCGGCTTCACAGATATGCAGTATTTT.

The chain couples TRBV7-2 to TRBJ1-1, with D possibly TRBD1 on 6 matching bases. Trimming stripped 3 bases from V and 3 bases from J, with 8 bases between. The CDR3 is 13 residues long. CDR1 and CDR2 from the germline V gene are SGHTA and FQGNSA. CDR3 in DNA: TGTGCCAGCAGCTTTCGGACAGACACTGAAGCTTTCTTT. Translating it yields CASSFRTDTEAFF.

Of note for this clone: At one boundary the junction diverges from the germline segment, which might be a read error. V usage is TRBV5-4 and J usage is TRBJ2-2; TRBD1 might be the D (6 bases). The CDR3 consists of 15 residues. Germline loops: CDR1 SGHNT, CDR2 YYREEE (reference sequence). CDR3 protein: CASSLVGQNAGELFF. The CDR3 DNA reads TGTGCCAGCAGCTTGGTCGGACAGAACGCCGGGGAGCTGTTTTTT.

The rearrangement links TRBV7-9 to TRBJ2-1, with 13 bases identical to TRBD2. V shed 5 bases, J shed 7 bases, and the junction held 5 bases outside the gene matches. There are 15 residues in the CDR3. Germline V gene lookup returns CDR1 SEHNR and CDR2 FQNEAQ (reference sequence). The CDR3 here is CASSKLAGGPNEQFF. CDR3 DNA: TGTGCCAGCAGCAAACTAGCGGGAGGGCCTAATGAGCAGTTCTTC.

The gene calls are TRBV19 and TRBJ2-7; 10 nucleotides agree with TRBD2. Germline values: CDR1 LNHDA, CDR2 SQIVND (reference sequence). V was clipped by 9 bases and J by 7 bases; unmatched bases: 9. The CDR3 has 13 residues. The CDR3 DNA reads TGTGCCAGCCGATTAGCGGGAGGTAGGGAGCAGTACTTC. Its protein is CASRLAGGREQYF.

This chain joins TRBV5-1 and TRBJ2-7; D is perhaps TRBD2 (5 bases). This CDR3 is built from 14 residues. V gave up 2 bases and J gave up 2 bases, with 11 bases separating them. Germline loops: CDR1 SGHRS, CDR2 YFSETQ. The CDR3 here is CASSLAAPTYEQYF. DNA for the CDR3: TGCGCCAGCAGCTTAGCGGCCCCAACCTACGAGCAGTACTTC.

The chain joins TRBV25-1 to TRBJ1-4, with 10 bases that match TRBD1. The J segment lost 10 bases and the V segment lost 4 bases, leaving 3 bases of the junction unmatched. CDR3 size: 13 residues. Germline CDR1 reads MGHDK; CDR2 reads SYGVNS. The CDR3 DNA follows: TGTGCCAGCAGTGTTAGGACAGGGGGAAAACTGTTTTTT. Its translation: CASSVRTGGKLFF.

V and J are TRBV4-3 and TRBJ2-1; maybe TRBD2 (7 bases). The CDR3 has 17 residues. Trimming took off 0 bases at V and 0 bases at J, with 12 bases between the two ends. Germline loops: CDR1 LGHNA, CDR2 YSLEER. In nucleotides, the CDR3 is TGCGCCAGCAGCCAAGATGGGGGGGGGCACTCCTACAATGAGCAGTTCTTC. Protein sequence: CASSQDGGGHSYNEQFF.

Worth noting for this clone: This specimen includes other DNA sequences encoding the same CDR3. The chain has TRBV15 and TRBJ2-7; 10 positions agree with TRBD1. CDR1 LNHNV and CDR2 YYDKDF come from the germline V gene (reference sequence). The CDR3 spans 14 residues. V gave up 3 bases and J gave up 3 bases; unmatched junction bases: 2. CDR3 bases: TGTGCCACCAGCAGGGACAGGGGGAACTACGAGCAGTACTTC. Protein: CATSRDRGNYEQYF. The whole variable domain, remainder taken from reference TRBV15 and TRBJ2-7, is DAMVIQNPRYQVTQFGKPVTLSCSQTLNHNVMYWYQQKSSQAPKLLFHYYDKDFNNEADTPDNFQSRRPNTSFCFLDIRSPGLGDTAMYLCATSRDRGNYEQYFGPGTRLTVT.

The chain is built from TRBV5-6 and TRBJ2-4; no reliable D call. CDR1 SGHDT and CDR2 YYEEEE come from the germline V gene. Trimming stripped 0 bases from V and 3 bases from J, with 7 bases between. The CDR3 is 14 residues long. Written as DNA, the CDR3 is TGTGCCAGCAGCTTGGGTAGTAGCAAAAACATTCAGTACTTC. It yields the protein CASSLGSSKNIQYF.

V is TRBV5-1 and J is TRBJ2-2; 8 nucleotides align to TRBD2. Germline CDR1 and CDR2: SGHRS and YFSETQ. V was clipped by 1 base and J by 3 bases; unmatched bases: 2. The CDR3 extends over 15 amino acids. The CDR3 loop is CASSLTSGYTGELFF. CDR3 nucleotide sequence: TGCGCCAGCAGCTTGACTAGCGGATACACCGGGGAGCTGTTTTTT.

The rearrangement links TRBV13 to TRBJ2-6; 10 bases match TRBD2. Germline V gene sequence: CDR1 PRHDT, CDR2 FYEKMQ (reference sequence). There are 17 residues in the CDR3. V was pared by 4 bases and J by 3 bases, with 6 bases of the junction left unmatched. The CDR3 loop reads CASSSERGGLGANVLTF. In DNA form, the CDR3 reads TGTGCCAGCAGCTCCGAGCGGGGGGGCCTTGGGGCCAACGTCCTGACTTTC.

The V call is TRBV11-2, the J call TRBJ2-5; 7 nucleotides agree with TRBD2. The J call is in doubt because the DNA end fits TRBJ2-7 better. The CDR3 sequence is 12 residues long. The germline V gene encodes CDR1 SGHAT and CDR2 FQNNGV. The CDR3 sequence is CASRGGTYEQYF. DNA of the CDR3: TGTGCCAGCAGGGGGGGGACCTACGAGCAGTACTTC.

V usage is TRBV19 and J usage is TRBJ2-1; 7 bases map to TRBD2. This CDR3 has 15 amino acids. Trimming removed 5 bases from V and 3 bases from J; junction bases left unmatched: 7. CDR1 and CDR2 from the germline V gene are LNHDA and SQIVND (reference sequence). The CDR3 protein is CASSDGTTGYNEQFF. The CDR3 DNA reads TGTGCCAGTAGTGACGGGACTACGGGCTACAATGAGCAGTTCTTC.